The rows below give T cell receptor beta chains drawn from one sample of a study of OX40 agonist ivuxolimab in advanced cancers. The data were produced by immunoSEQ multiplex PCR, yet TCRdb's version contains in-frame clones alone and is incomplete. In the table there are tens of thousands of clones, less than 85% of which are singletons. Sequenced here: CD4+ or CD8+ T cells sorted from blood, sampled in a trial of the OX40 agonist ivuxolimab. The receptors were gathered from an adult with an advanced solid tumor such as melanoma, head and neck, liver or kidney cancer. Each CDR3 is given with its conserved first and last residue. A D gene is named only where the DNA matches it firmly. Not all rows give a size; the values are once, few, many and, for expanded clones, a class.

clone_size,j_call,d_call,v_call,cdr3_aa,cdr3_nt
-,TRBJ2-3,-,TRBV10-1,CASSEVVSTDTQYF,TGCGCCAGCAGTGAGGTAGTTAGCACAGATACGCAGTATTTT
-,TRBJ1-1,-,TRBV7-9,CASSFQILNTEAFF,TGTGCCAGCAGCTTTCAAATACTGAACACTGAAGCTTTCTTT
-,TRBJ2-1,-,TRBV5-1,CASSKGPTNNEQFF,TGCGCCAGCAGCAAAGGACCAACGAACAATGAGCAGTTCTTC
many,TRBJ2-7,TRBD2,TRBV19,CASSPREAGLYEQYF,TGTGCCAGTAGTCCCCGGGAAGCGGGACTCTACGAGCAGTACTTC
-,TRBJ1-1,TRBD1,TRBV7-2,CASSPQGGNTEAFF,TGTGCCAGCAGCCCACAGGGGGGGAACACTGAAGCTTTCTTT
-,TRBJ1-2,-,TRBV27,CASRTGGVIYGYTF,TGTGCCAGCAGAACAGGAGGAGTGATCTATGGCTACACCTTC
-,TRBJ2-3,TRBD1,TRBV28,CASSEGGDDTQYF,TGTGCCAGCAGTGAAGGGGGCGACGATACGCAGTATTTT
-,TRBJ1-1,-,TRBV9,CASSAQLYTEAFF,TGTGCCAGCAGCGCTCAATTATACACTGAAGCTTTCTTT
-,TRBJ1-5,-,TRBV7-9,CASSWGVPGNSNQPQHF,TGTGCCAGCAGCTGGGGGGTGCCGGGGAATAGCAATCAGCCCCAGCATTTT
-,TRBJ2-3,-,TRBV4-1,CASSQAGHRPNTDTQYF,TGCGCCAGCAGCCAAGCTGGGCACAGGCCCAACACAGATACGCAGTATTTT
-,TRBJ2-3,-,TRBV7-9,CASSLETDTQYF,TGTGCCAGCAGCTTAGAGACAGATACGCAGTATTTT
-,TRBJ2-4,-,TRBV7-2,CASSPGLAKNIQYF,TGTGCCAGCAGCCCCGGACTAGCCAAAAACATTCAGTACTTC
-,TRBJ2-6,-,TRBV4-1,CASSQGGVGVNVLTF,TGCGCCAGCAGCCAAGGGGGAGTAGGGGTCAACGTCCTGACTTTC
once,TRBJ2-3,TRBD2,TRBV30,CAWSGSGREGPTADTQYF,TGTGCCTGGAGTGGGAGTGGGCGGGAGGGCCCCACCGCAGATACGCAGTATTTT
-,TRBJ2-2,-,TRBV29-1,CSVLPNTGELFF,TGCAGCGTCCTTCCGAACACCGGGGAGCTGTTTTTT
-,TRBJ2-2,TRBD1,TRBV5-4,CASSRNRGNTGELFF,TGTGCCAGCAGCCGAAACAGGGGAAACACCGGGGAGCTGTTTTTT
-,TRBJ1-5,TRBD1,TRBV28,CASSYGAGTGNQPQHF,TGTGCCAGCAGTTACGGGGCCGGGACAGGGAATCAGCCCCAGCATTTT
few,TRBJ1-1,TRBD1,TRBV30,CACQDRAYTEAFF,TGTGCCTGCCAGGACAGGGCATACACTGAAGCTTTCTTT
-,TRBJ1-2,-,TRBV19,CASNQWGGYGYTF,TGTGCCAGTAACCAGTGGGGGGGCTATGGCTACACCTTC
-,TRBJ2-1,TRBD2,TRBV9,CASSVVAGGPYNEQFF,TGTGCCAGCAGCGTAGTAGCGGGAGGGCCGTACAATGAGCAGTTCTTC
-,TRBJ2-1,TRBD2,TRBV5-1,CASSPSGSNYNEQFF,TGCGCCAGCAGCCCGAGCGGGAGTAACTACAATGAGCAGTTCTTC